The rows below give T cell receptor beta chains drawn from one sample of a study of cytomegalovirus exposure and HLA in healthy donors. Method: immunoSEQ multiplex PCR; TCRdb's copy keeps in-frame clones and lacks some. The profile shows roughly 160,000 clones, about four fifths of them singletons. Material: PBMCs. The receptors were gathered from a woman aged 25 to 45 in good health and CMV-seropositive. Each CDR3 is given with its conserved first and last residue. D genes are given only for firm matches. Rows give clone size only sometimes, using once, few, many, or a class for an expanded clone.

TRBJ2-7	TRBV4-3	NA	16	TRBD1	TGCGCCAGCAGCCAGGGCGGGACAGGGGGCGGGTACGAGCAGTACTTC	CASSQGGTGGGYEQYF
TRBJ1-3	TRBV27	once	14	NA	TGTGCCAGCAGTTTATCTCTCTATGGAAACACCATATATTTT	CASSLSLYGNTIYF
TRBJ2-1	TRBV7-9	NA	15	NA	TGTGCCAGCAGCCCCCCGGGGGGCCCTACCAATGAGCAGTTCTTC	CASSPPGGPTNEQFF
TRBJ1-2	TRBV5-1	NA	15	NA	TGCGCCAGCAGCCAAGTGGTTTCAGCGATCTATGGCTACACCTTC	CASSQVVSAIYGYTF
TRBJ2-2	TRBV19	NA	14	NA	TGTGCCAGTAGTACGGTCCCGAACACCGGGGAGCTGTTTTTT	CASSTVPNTGELFF
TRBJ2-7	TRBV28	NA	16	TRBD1	TGTGCCAGCAGTTTATACCCACAGGGGGTCACCTACGAGCAGTACTTC	CASSLYPQGVTYEQYF
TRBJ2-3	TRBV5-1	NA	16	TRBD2	TGCGCCAGCAGCCGGACTAGCGGGGGGGCCCCAGATACGCAGTATTTT	CASSRTSGGAPDTQYF
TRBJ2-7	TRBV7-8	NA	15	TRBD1	TGTGCCAGCAGCCTTCTCCGGGACAGGGGAGGCGAGCAGTACTTC	CASSLLRDRGGEQYF
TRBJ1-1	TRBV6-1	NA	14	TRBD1	TGTGCCAGCAGCCCAAGGACAGGGATTTCGGAAGCTTTCTTT	CASSPRTGISEAFF
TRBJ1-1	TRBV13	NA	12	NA	TGTGCCAGCAGCCTGGGGGGTTCTGAAGCTTTCTTT	CASSLGGSEAFF
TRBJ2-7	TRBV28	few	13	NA	TGTGCCAGCAGAGCAGGGGCAGCCTACGAGCAGTACTTC	CASRAGAAYEQYF
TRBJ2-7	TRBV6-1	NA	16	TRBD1	TGTGCCAGCAGTGAAGTAACCGGACAGGGTAGCGACGAGCAGTACTTC	CASSEVTGQGSDEQYF
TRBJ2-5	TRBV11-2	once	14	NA	TGTGCCAGCAGCCATTTAGGGGCAAGAGAGACCCAGTACTTC	CASSHLGARETQYF
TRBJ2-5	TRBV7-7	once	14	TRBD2	TGTGCCAGCAGTTCGGGAGGAGGCGGAGAGACCCAGTACTTC	CASSSGGGGETQYF
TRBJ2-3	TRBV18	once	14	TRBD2	TGTGCCAGCTCACCTCGGACTAGAACAGATACGCAGTATTTT	CASSPRTRTDTQYF
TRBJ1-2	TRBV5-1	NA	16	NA	TGCGCCAGCAGCTCGGGGGGGACACCTACTAACTATGGCTACACCTTC	CASSSGGTPTNYGYTF
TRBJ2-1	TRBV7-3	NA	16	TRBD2	TGTGCCAGCAGCCCAGGGACTAGCGGCTCCTACAATGAGCAGTTCTTC	CASSPGTSGSYNEQFF
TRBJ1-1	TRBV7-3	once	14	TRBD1	TGTGCCAGCAGCCCGACAGGGGGGGACACTGAAGCTTTCTTT	CASSPTGGDTEAFF
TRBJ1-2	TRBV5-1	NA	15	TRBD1	TGCGCCAGCAGCTTACAATTTCGGGACAGCTATGGCTACACCTTC	CASSLQFRDSYGYTF
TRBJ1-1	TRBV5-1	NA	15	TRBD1	TGCGCCAGCAGCTTGGGGACAGGGATGAACACTGAAGCTTTCTTT	CASSLGTGMNTEAFF
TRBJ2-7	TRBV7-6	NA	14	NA	TGTGCCAGCAGCCCTGGACGGGACTCCTACGAGCAGTACTTC	CASSPGRDSYEQYF
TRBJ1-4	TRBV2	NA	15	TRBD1	TGTGCCAGCAGTGCCGGGACCAGGGGGGTTGAAAAACTGTTTTTT	CASSAGTRGVEKLFF
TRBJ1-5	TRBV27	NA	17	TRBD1	TGTGCCACCAGGGGTGGACAGGGAAGAAATAGCAATCAGCCCCAGCATTTT	CATRGGQGRNSNQPQHF
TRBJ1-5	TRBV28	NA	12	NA	TGTGCCAGAGGACGGGGGAATCAGCCCCAGCATTTT	CARGRGNQPQHF
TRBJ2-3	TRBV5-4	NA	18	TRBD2	TGTGCCAGCCGTCCACTAGCGGGGGCCCTCTCTAGCACAGATACGCAGTATTTT	CASRPLAGALSSTDTQYF
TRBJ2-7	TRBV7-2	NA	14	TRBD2	TGTGCCAGCAGCCCTCAGGGACTATCCTACGAGCAGTACTTC	CASSPQGLSYEQYF
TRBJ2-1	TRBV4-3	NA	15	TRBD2	TGCGCCAGCAGCCAAGGGGAGCGGGGGGCCAATGAGCAGTTCTTC	CASSQGERGANEQFF
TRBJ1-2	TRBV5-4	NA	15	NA	TGTGCCAGCAGCTCATACGGGTGGGCAGGGAAAGGCTACACCTTC	CASSSYGWAGKGYTF
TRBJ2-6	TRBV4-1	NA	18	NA	TGCGCCAGCAGCCAACGATCCTTCGTTCTATCTGGGGCCAACGTCCTGACTTTC	CASSQRSFVLSGANVLTF
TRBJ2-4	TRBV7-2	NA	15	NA	TGTGCCAGCAGCTTAGAGCTGGCGGGGAAAAACATTCAGTACTTC	CASSLELAGKNIQYF
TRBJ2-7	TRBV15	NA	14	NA	TGTGCCACCAGCAGTGGTACAGGGTCCTACGAGCAGTACTTC	CATSSGTGSYEQYF
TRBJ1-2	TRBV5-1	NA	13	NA	TGCGCCAGCAGCTTCCAGGGACAAGGTGGCTACACCTTC	CASSFQGQGGYTF
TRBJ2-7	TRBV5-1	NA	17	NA	TGCGCCAGCAGCTCCCAATTACTAGGCCGGAGCTCCTACGAGCAGTACTTC	CASSSQLLGRSSYEQYF
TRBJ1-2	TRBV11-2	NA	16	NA	TGTGCCAGCAGCTTATATAGTGGGAGTACTAACTATGGCTACACCTTC	CASSLYSGSTNYGYTF
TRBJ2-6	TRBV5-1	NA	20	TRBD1	TGCGCCAGCAGCTCCTTTTACCTACGGGACAGTCTCTCTGGGGCCAACGTCCTGACTTTC	CASSSFYLRDSLSGANVLTF
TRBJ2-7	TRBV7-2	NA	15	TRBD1	TGTGCCAGCAGCTTAGAGGGGACAGGGGGCCACGAGCAGTACTTC	CASSLEGTGGHEQYF
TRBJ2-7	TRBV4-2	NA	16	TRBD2	TGTGCCAGCAGCCAACAAGCAGCGGGGTCGTTCCACGAGCAGTACTTC	CASSQQAAGSFHEQYF
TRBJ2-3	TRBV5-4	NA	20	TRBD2	TGTGCCAGCAGCTTGTTAGGACTAGCGGGGAATTCGCATCCCACAGATACGCAGTATTTT	CASSLLGLAGNSHPTDTQYF
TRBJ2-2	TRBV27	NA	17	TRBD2	TGTGCCAGCAGCCCCCGCGGCGGGGGGGCCCGAACCGGGGAGCTGTTTTTT	CASSPRGGGARTGELFF
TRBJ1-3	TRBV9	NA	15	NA	TGTGCCAGCAGCGTAGGGGCAGGCCCTGGAAACACCATATATTTT	CASSVGAGPGNTIYF
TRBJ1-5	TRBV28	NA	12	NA	TGTGCCAGCAGTTTACCGGGTCAGCCCCAGCATTTT	CASSLPGQPQHF
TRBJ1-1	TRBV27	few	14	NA	TGTGCCAGCAGTTTGGCAGGCAGGAACACTGAAGCTTTCTTT	CASSLAGRNTEAFF
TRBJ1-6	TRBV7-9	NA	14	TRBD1	TGTGCCAGCAGCAGGGGACAGAATAATTCACCCCTCCACTTT	CASSRGQNNSPLHF
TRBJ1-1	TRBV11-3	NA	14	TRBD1	TGTGCCAGCAGCTTTGAAGGACAGGGCCCTGAAGCTTTCTTT	CASSFEGQGPEAFF
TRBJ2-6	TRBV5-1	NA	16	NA	TGCGCCAGCAGCTTGGCCGGGGAATCTGGGGCCAACGTCCTGACTTTC	CASSLAGESGANVLTF
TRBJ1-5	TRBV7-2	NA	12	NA	TGTGCCAGCAGCCCCCCAAATCAGCCCCAGCATTTT	CASSPPNQPQHF
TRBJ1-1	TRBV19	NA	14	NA	TGTGCCAGTAGTATGGTCCAGCGGAACACTGAAGCTTTCTTT	CASSMVQRNTEAFF
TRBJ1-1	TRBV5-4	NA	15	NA	TGTGCCAGCAGCTTGGCCGGGGGAACAATGTATGGGGCTTTCTTT	CASSLAGGTMYGAFF
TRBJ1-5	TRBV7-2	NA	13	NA	TGTGCCAGCAGCCCTGCGGTTAATCAGCCCCAGCATTTT	CASSPAVNQPQHF
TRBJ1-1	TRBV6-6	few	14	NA	TGTGCCAGCAGTTACCCCCGGAGTGGCACTGAAGCTTTCTTT	CASSYPRSGTEAFF
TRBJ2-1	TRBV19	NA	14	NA	TGTGCCAGCTCGCGACAGCCCAGTCACAATGAGCAGTTCTTC	CASSRQPSHNEQFF
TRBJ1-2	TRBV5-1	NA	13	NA	TGCGCCAGCAGCCCCTTTCGGGGTGGAGGCTACACCTTC	CASSPFRGGGYTF
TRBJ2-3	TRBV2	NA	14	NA	TGTGCCAGCAGTGGGGGCACAGTCGCAGATACGCAGTATTTT	CASSGGTVADTQYF
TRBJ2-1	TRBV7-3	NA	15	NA	TGTGCCAGCAGCTTAATAGGGGGGGATTACAATGAGCAGTTCTTC	CASSLIGGDYNEQFF
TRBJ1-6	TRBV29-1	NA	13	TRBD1	TGCAGCGCAGGACAGGGGGGAAATTCACCCCTCCACTTT	CSAGQGGNSPLHF
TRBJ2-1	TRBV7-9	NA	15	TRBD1	TGTGCCAGCAGCTCCCCAAAGGGGGCGTACAATGAGCAGTTCTTC	CASSSPKGAYNEQFF